This T cell receptor beta chain stems from a study of CD8 T cells in Susac syndrome. Germline CDR1 is LGHDT and CDR2 is YNNKEL (reference sequence). The CDR3 consists of 12 residues. Trimming stripped 2 bases from V and 3 bases from J, with 5 bases between. Blood CD8+ and CD4+ T cells underwent high-throughput TCR beta sequencing. In contrast to the negatively isolated CD8+ and CD4+ T cells, TEMRA cells were FACS-enriched. A quantity of about 0.5 to 1 ug RNA underwent reverse transcription using random hexamers. The authors amplified TCR beta CDR3 across 54 Vbeta and 13 Jbeta using immunoSEQ multiplex PCR. Via MiXCR, TCRdb re-called the immunoSEQ multiplex PCR reads, giving one row per CDR3 protein. The sample consists of some 120,000 distinct CDR3 sequences, more than 90% of them appearing once.

The sequence was collected from a human donor in good health. The chain uses TRBV3-1 and TRBJ2-7; D gene unclear. The sequenced sample consisted of CD4+ T cells from PBMCs. The CDR3 sequence is CASSQSDYEQYF. The CDR3 nucleotides are TGTGCCAGCAGCCAATCCGACTACGAGCAGTACTTC.